These 22 T cell receptor beta chains were sequenced from one sample in a study of control samples from healthy donors and cancer patients. TCRdb's table, derived via immunoSEQ multiplex PCR, lists solely in-frame clones and lacks some. The repertoire includes about 130,000 clones, about 92% of them detected once, and approximately 0.57% sits in the top ten. Specimen: PBMCs. Receptors were obtained from a man at least 80 years old with head and neck cancer.

V and J are TRBV2 and TRBJ2-3, with TRBD2 identical over 10 bases. The CDR3 contains 15 residues. The V segment lost 4 bases and the J segment 4 bases; nucleotides outside the gene matches: 5. Germline loops: CDR1 SNHLY, CDR2 FYNNEI. CDR3 nucleotide sequence: TGTGCCAGCAGTGCTAGCGGGAGACTCCCAGATACGCAGTATTTT. Translation gives CASSASGRLPDTQYF.

The chain combines TRBV6-5 with TRBJ2-5; TRBD1 aligns across 7 bases. CDR3 size: 14 residues. The V gene's germline CDR1 is MNHEY and CDR2 SVGAGI. After removal of 4 bases from V and 5 bases from J, the junction contained 7 bases not matched to a gene. The CDR3 reads CASSFDRAYETQYF. CDR3 sequence (DNA): TGTGCCAGCAGTTTCGACAGGGCGTATGAGACCCAGTACTTC.

V gene TRBV18 combines with J gene TRBJ1-6, with a possible D match to TRBD1 (6 bases). The CDR3 runs 14 residues. Trimming shortened V by 4 bases and J by 7 bases, and 11 bases separated the two germline ends. Germline V gives CDR1 KGHSH, CDR2 LQKENI. CDR3: CASSQGGYNSPLHF. The CDR3 DNA follows: TGTGCCAGCTCACAGGGGGGGTACAATTCACCCCTCCACTTT.

The chain joins TRBV10-3 to TRBJ2-1, with D possibly TRBD2 on 5 matching bases. This CDR3 contains 15 residues. Trimming shortened V by 0 bases and J by 10 bases, and 16 bases separated the two germline ends. CDR1 ENHRY and CDR2 SYGVKD come from the germline V gene. CDR3: CAISESLARVQEQFF. In nucleotides, the CDR3 is TGTGCCATCAGTGAGTCATTAGCGCGGGTTCAAGAGCAGTTCTTC.

V usage is TRBV20-1 and J usage is TRBJ2-7, with D possibly TRBD1 on 5 matching bases. V dropped 6 bases and J dropped 3 bases, with 9 bases sitting between them. Germline V gene data show CDR1 as DFQATT and CDR2 as SNEGSKA (reference sequence). This CDR3 has 11 residues. The CDR3 spells CSAQELYEQYF. In nucleotides, the CDR3 is TGCAGTGCACAGGAGCTCTACGAGCAGTACTTC.

This clone has only one observation. Other DNA variants within this sample encode the same CDR3. V usage is TRBV5-1 and J usage is TRBJ1-4, with D uncertain. Germline-derived CDR1 and CDR2 are SGHRS and YFSETQ. The CDR3 covers 15 residues. V lost 0 bases and J 8 bases, leaving 14 bases between the germline ends. The CDR3 loop reads CASSLEGGRGEKLFF. CDR3 in DNA: TGCGCCAGCAGCTTGGAGGGCGGTCGAGGCGAAAAACTGTTTTTT.

CDR3 nucleotide sequence: TGTGCCAGCAGCCCAAGAGTAGCCTCCTACGAGCAGTACTTC. It is translated as CASSPRVASYEQYF. The chain carries TRBV14 and TRBJ2-7; no definite D call. This CDR3 spans 14 amino acids. The germline V gene has CDR1 SGHDN and CDR2 FVKESK. V lost 4 bases and J lost 0, with 10 bases in between. Combining the CDR3 with reference TRBV14 and TRBJ2-7 gives the whole variable domain EAGVTQFPSHSVIEKGQTVTLRCDPISGHDNLYWYRRVMGKEIKFLLHFVKESKQDESGMPNNRFLAERTGGTYSTLKVQPAELEDSGVYFCASSPRVASYEQYFGPGTRLTVT.

The gene calls are TRBV6-5 and TRBJ2-3, with 9 bases lining up with TRBD2. V trimming: 8 bases; J trimming: 0 bases; junction bases outside the gene matches: 6. The CDR3 consists of 15 residues. The V gene's germline CDR1 is MNHEY and CDR2 SVGAGI. CDR3 residues: CASFQRGVSTDTQYF. Written as DNA, the CDR3 is TGTGCCAGCTTTCAGCGGGGGGTGAGCACAGATACGCAGTATTTT.

The V and J genes are TRBV6-5 and TRBJ1-1, with 7 bases matching TRBD1. Germline V gene lookup returns CDR1 MNHEY and CDR2 SVGAGI. The CDR3 has 14 residues. V shed 5 bases and J 9 bases; nucleotides not matched to a gene: 12. The CDR3 region has the DNA TGTGCCAGCAGTACCCCCCACAGGGGACCGAAAGCTTTCTTT. Translation gives CASSTPHRGPKAFF.

The J gene is TRBJ1-1, the V gene TRBV2; tentatively, D is TRBD1 (6 bases). With 7 bases removed from V and 4 bases from J, the gap between germline ends came to 16 bases. The CDR3 runs to 14 residues. CDR1 is SNHLY, CDR2 FYNNEI, per germline. CDR3 loop: CASMRTAVGTEAFF. CDR3 coding DNA: TGTGCCAGCATGCGGACAGCGGTGGGCACTGAAGCTTTCTTT.

The chain is built from TRBV4-3 and TRBJ1-1, with D maybe TRBD1 (5 bases). The CDR3 consists of 15 residues. The germline CDR1 and CDR2 sequences are LGHNA and YSLEER. V was shortened by 4 bases and J by 1 base, with 13 bases between the two germline ends. The CDR3 nucleotides are TGCGCCAGCAGCCTTACCGCGGGGGGGAACACTGAAGCTTTCTTT. Its protein product is CASSLTAGGNTEAFF.

This chain connects TRBV5-1 to TRBJ1-2; D unresolved. Germline CDR1 is SGHRS and CDR2 is YFSETQ. Trimming took 3 bases from V and 0 from J, leaving 6 bases between them. The CDR3 consists of 13 residues. In DNA, the CDR3 is TGCGCCAGCAGCTCAACACCTAACTATGGCTACACCTTC. As protein: CASSSTPNYGYTF.

The CDR3 DNA sequence: TGTGCCAGTCAAGACCAGGGTAGGAGTTCACCCCTCCACTTT. It yields the protein CASQDQGRSSPLHF. This sequence joins TRBV2 and TRBJ1-6, with D possibly being TRBD1 (5 bases). This CDR3 comprises 14 residues. Germline V lookup: CDR1 SNHLY, CDR2 FYNNEI. Trimming pared 9 bases from V and 9 bases from J, leaving 18 bases between.

The chain has TRBV7-9 and TRBJ2-7; a weak D match, TRBD2 (6 bases). CDR1 and CDR2 (germline): SEHNR, FQNEAQ (reference sequence). The V end lost 4 bases, the J end lost 0 bases, and 7 bases lay between the germline ends. The CDR3 is made up of 13 amino acids. This chain's CDR3 is CASSSGLSYEQYF. The CDR3 DNA sequence: TGTGCCAGCAGCTCGGGACTCTCCTACGAGCAGTACTTC.

The chain employs TRBV6-5 and TRBJ1-3; D is uncertain. There are 15 residues in the CDR3. V was trimmed by 0 bases and J by 4 bases, leaving 10 bases between them. Germline-derived CDR1 and CDR2 are MNHEY and SVGAGI. In DNA, the CDR3 is TGTGCCAGCAGTTACTCGAGGGCCAGCGGAAACACCATATATTTT. Protein product: CASSYSRASGNTIYF.

The rearrangement uses TRBV6-5 and TRBJ2-1, with TRBD1 as a possible D gene (5 bases). V lost 2 bases and J 0 bases, leaving 8 bases between the germline ends. The CDR3 runs 15 residues. CDR1 MNHEY and CDR2 SVGAGI come from the germline V gene. CDR3 DNA sequence: TGTGCCAGCAGTTACAGGGGAAACTCCTACAATGAGCAGTTCTTC. Encoded protein: CASSYRGNSYNEQFF.

A word on this clone: The junction departs from the called germline gene at one end, perhaps through a read error. The gene calls are TRBV3-1 (or the pseudogene TRBV3-2) and TRBJ2-5; D call uncertain. There are 15 residues in the CDR3. From germline, CDR1 is LGHDT and CDR2 YNNKEL (reference sequence). The CDR3 region is CASSQSSAVQEIQYF. As DNA, the CDR3 is TGTGCCAGCAGCCAATCCTCGGCGGTACAAGAGATCCAGTACTTC.

This sequence joins TRBV7-2 and TRBJ1-2; D is possibly TRBD1 (6 bases). There are 15 residues in the CDR3. Trimming pared 6 bases from V and 4 bases from J, leaving 18 bases between. Germline V gives CDR1 SGHTA, CDR2 FQGNSA. This CDR3 reads CASRPPGAALYGYTF. DNA of the CDR3: TGTGCCAGCAGACCCCCAGGGGCGGCACTCTATGGCTACACCTTC.

The chain joins TRBV28 to TRBJ2-7; a possible D gene is TRBD1 (7 bases). The CDR3 extends over 13 amino acids. Trimming took 4 bases from V and 6 from J, leaving 13 bases between them. Germline CDR1 is MDHEN and CDR2 is SYDVKM. The chain's CDR3 is CASSSGGTGEQYF. The DNA for the CDR3 is TGTGCCAGCAGTTCAGGGGGGACCGGCGAGCAGTACTTC.

The rearrangement links TRBV6-1 to TRBJ2-7; D might be TRBD2 (6 bases). Germline-derived CDR1 and CDR2 are MNHNS and SASEGT. The CDR3 is 15 residues long. The V end lost 1 base, the J end lost 0 bases, and 10 bases lay between the germline ends. CDR3 nucleotide sequence: TGTGCCAGCAGTGAAGTATGGCGGGGCTCCTACGAGCAGTACTTC. This gives the protein CASSEVWRGSYEQYF.

This chain connects TRBV5-1 to TRBJ2-7; D may be TRBD1 (7 bases). Germline CDR1 reads SGHRS; CDR2 reads YFSETQ. V lost 2 bases to trimming and J lost 6 bases, with 18 bases between them. This CDR3 spans 15 amino acids. CDR3 sequence reads: CASSLMGGQGVEQYF. The CDR3 region has the DNA TGCGCCAGCAGCTTAATGGGGGGCCAGGGGGTCGAGCAGTACTTC.

V and J are TRBV5-4 and TRBJ2-2; possible D gene TRBD2, 8 bases. CDR1 is SGHNT and CDR2 is YYREEE in the germline V gene (reference sequence). The CDR3 contains 17 residues. The V and J ends lost 4 bases and 4 bases respectively, with 20 bases between them. CDR3: CASSPQGGLGGTGELFF. For the CDR3, the DNA is TGTGCCAGCAGCCCGCAGGGGGGACTAGGGGGCACCGGGGAGCTGTTTTTT.